One sample yielded the 17 T cell receptor beta chains listed below, sequenced in a study of T-cell reconstitution after alpha-beta-depleted transplantation in children. Molecular barcoding with unique molecular identifiers was used for the TCRbeta library. TCRdb used MiXCR to reprocess the PCR reads, holding one entry per CDR3 protein. The table records hundreds of thousands of distinct CDR3 sequences, over 9.5% of them present only once. Sequenced here: PBMCs from the stem cell graft donor, sampled from the stem cell graft. All receptors derive from a human donor who donated a stem cell graft to a child with acute myeloid leukemia.

This clonotype was picked up many times. The chain uses TRBV29-1 and TRBJ2-1, with TRBD2 identical over 9 bases. CDR1 is SQVTM, CDR2 ANQGSEA, per germline. The CDR3 spans 17 residues. The V and J ends lost 4 bases and 0 bases, in that order; junction bases with no gene match: 10. For the CDR3, the DNA is TGCAGCGTTGGACTAGCGGCCCCTGATAGCTCCTACAATGAGCAGTTCTTC. It encodes CSVGLAAPDSSYNEQFF.

The chain employs TRBV2 and TRBJ2-7; D not resolved. The CDR3 has 14 residues. Germline CDR1 reads SNHLY; CDR2 reads FYNNEI. The ends were cut back, 4 bases at V and 2 bases at J, with 12 bases in the middle. The CDR3: CASSAGPPAYEQYF. The CDR3 DNA is TGTGCCAGCAGTGCGGGCCCTCCAGCCTACGAGCAGTACTTC.

This clonotype has a handful of counts. The chain carries TRBV12-3 or TRBV12-4 and TRBJ2-5, with D perhaps assigned TRBD1 or TRBD2 (5 bases each). The CDR3 has 16 amino acids. Between the trimmed V and J ends, which lost 5 bases and 1 base, there was a span of 17 bases. This chain's CDR3 is CASSPGTRGPQETQYF. CDR3 bases: TGTGCCAGCAGTCCAGGGACCCGCGGGCCCCAAGAGACCCAGTACTTC.

In its sample, this clonotype was seen a few times. The V gene is TRBV27, the J gene TRBJ2-7, with TRBD1 identical over 11 bases. After removal of 2 bases from V and 1 base from J, the junction contained 4 bases not matched to a gene. Looked up from germline, CDR1 is MNHEY and CDR2 is SMNVEV (reference sequence). The CDR3 has 16 residues. The CDR3 DNA is TGTGCCAGCAGTTTACGAGGGACAGGGGGTTCCTACGAGCAGTACTTC. Encoded protein: CASSLRGTGGSYEQYF.

This clonotype was seen only a few times. The rearrangement joins TRBV12-3 or TRBV12-4 to TRBJ1-5, with 11 bases that match TRBD1. The J segment lost 3 bases and the V segment lost 5 bases, leaving 3 bases of the junction unmatched. The CDR3 is made up of 15 amino acids. This chain's CDR3 is CASSRTGGNNQPQHF. CDR3 nucleotide sequence: TGTGCCAGCAGTCGGACAGGGGGCAACAATCAGCCCCAGCATTTT.

There are a few counts of this clonotype. The V and J genes are TRBV24-1 and TRBJ2-3; 9 bases align to TRBD2. The CDR3 runs 18 residues. Germline CDR1 and CDR2: KGHDR and SFDVKD. With 0 bases clipped from V and 1 base from J, the junction kept 7 bases outside the gene matches. The CDR3 region is CATSDLGGRALGTDTQYF. The DNA of the CDR3 is TGTGCCACCAGTGATTTGGGCGGGAGGGCCCTCGGCACAGATACGCAGTATTTT.

This clonotype was seen only a few times. CDR3 region: CASSPSEGAGTQYF. In nucleotides, the CDR3 is TGTGCCAGCAGCCCGAGTGAGGGAGCGGGGACCCAGTACTTC. V and J are TRBV7-8 and TRBJ2-5, with D perhaps TRBD2 (6 bases). V was pared by 5 bases and J by 7 bases, with 17 bases between. Germline CDR1 is SGHVS and CDR2 is FQNEAQ. The CDR3 totals 14 residues.

This clonotype has just a few counts. The genes are TRBV7-2 and TRBJ2-7, with D unclear. Germline CDR1 is SGHTA and CDR2 is FQGNSA. Trimming removed 2 bases at V and 4 bases at J, with 15 bases between. CDR3 size: 15 residues. The CDR3 bases are TGTGCCAGCAGCTTAAACGGCGCGGCCTCTTACGAGCAGTACTTC. Amino acid sequence: CASSLNGAASYEQYF.

This clonotype was observed a handful of times. This chain uses TRBV30 with TRBJ2-5; D is ambiguous. V lost 3 bases to trimming and J lost 0 bases, with 11 bases between them. Germline values: CDR1 GTSNPN, CDR2 SVGIG (reference sequence). This CDR3 is 14 amino acids long. In nucleotides, the CDR3 is TGTGCCTGGAGACGCCCGAGGTACCAAGAGACCCAGTACTTC. It translates to CAWRRPRYQETQYF.

The chain joins TRBV5-6 to TRBJ2-7; 7 bases fit TRBD2. The germline CDR1 and CDR2 sequences are SGHDT and YYEEEE. Trimming at V came to 4 bases and at J to 2 bases, leaving 3 bases not matched to a gene. The CDR3 is made up of 13 amino acids. The CDR3 DNA follows: TGTGCCAGCAGCAGACTAGCCGCCTACGAGCAGTACTTC. Protein sequence: CASSRLAAYEQYF. Together with reference TRBV5-6 and TRBJ2-7, the CDR3 gives the full variable domain: DAGVTQSPTHLIKTRGQQVTLRCSPKSGHDTVSWYQQALGQGPQFIFQYYEEEERQRGNFPDRFSGHQFPNYSSELNVNALLLGDSALYLCASSRLAAYEQYFGPGTRLTVT.

Only a few counts were recorded for this clonotype. The V gene is TRBV11-2, the J gene TRBJ2-6; D tentatively reads TRBD1 or TRBD2 (5 bases each). Trimming removed 1 base at V and 1 base at J, with 20 bases between. CDR1 and CDR2 (germline): SGHAT, FQNNGV. This CDR3 has 20 residues. CDR3 in amino acids: CASSLGLGQGTGSGANVLTF. As DNA, the CDR3 is TGTGCCAGCAGCTTAGGTCTGGGGCAGGGAACGGGGTCTGGGGCCAACGTCCTGACTTTC.

This clonotype was detected only a few times. The chain has TRBV29-1 and TRBJ1-4; D remains unclear. The germline V gene encodes CDR1 SQVTM and CDR2 ANQGSEA. The CDR3 consists of 14 residues. Trimming cost V 8 bases and J 8 bases, with 21 bases left between them. This CDR3 reads CSPTRPSGREKLFF. For the CDR3, the DNA is TGCAGCCCAACCAGGCCGAGCGGGAGAGAAAAACTGTTTTTT.

This clonotype has at least ten counts. This sequence joins TRBV5-1 and TRBJ2-6; 8 bases agree with TRBD1. Trimming removed 0 bases from V and 0 bases from J; junction bases left unmatched: 2. Germline loops: CDR1 SGHRS, CDR2 YFSETQ. The CDR3 length is 17 residues. The CDR3, as DNA: TGCGCCAGCAGCTTGGGACAGGGGAGCTCTGGGGCCAACGTCCTGACTTTC. This encodes CASSLGQGSSGANVLTF.

This clonotype was detected a few times. As DNA, the CDR3 is TGTGCCATCGCAGGGGGCCGCTGGGAGACCCAGTACTTC. Translation gives CAIAGGRWETQYF. This sequence joins TRBV6-2 or TRBV6-3 and TRBJ2-5, with 8 bases lining up with TRBD1. V was pared by 10 bases and J by 5 bases, with 9 bases of the junction left unmatched. The CDR3 has 13 residues. CDR1 is MNHEY and CDR2 is SVGEGT in the germline V gene.

This clonotype was detected many times. The chain combines TRBV7-9 with TRBJ2-1; D ambiguous. Deletions cut 4 bases from V and 7 bases from J, with 11 bases between. Per germline, CDR1 SEHNR and CDR2 FQNEAQ (reference sequence). The CDR3 consists of 13 residues. CDR3 sequence reads: CASSSTSRNEQFF. The CDR3 DNA is TGTGCCAGCAGCTCGACCTCCCGTAATGAGCAGTTCTTC. The full variable domain, its missing parts supplied by reference TRBV7-9 and TRBJ2-1, is DTGVSQNPRHKITKRGQNVTFRCDPISEHNRLYWYRQTLGQGPEFLTYFQNEAQLEKSRLLSDRFSAERPKGSFSTLEIQRTEQGDSAMYLCASSSTSRNEQFFGPGTRLTVL.

There are many counts of this clonotype. J is TRBJ1-2 and V is TRBV5-6; a possible D gene is TRBD1 (5 bases). The CDR3 is made up of 14 amino acids. V dropped 2 bases and J dropped 4 bases, with 12 bases sitting between them. Germline V gene lookup returns CDR1 SGHDT and CDR2 YYEEEE. The CDR3 sequence: CASSFGTPVYGYTF. DNA of the CDR3: TGTGCCAGCAGCTTTGGGACCCCAGTCTATGGCTACACCTTC.

The gene calls are TRBV28 and TRBJ1-5, with D tentatively TRBD1 (5 bases). This CDR3 spans 18 amino acids. Germline CDR1 and CDR2: MDHEN and SYDVKM. Trimming left V 7 bases short and J 4 bases short, with 26 bases between. CDR3 amino acids: CASIATRFRGEGNQPQHF. The DNA of the CDR3 is TGTGCCAGCATCGCCACTCGATTTAGGGGTGAGGGAAATCAGCCCCAGCATTTT.